The 16 T cell receptor beta chains reported below all come from one sample, sequenced in a study of human T cells and chemical hapten exposure. TCRdb reprocessed the RACE reads via MiXCR and lists one record per CDR3 protein. The sample has some 91,000 distinct CDR3 sequences; less than 35% are singletons. Indicated time point: patch test 3, about 24 weeks after DPC sensitization. Treatment meaning: therapeutic diphenylcyclopropenone sensitization with weekly scalp DPC. Sequencing used whole blood, obtained in connection with sensitization to the hapten diphenylcyclopropenone (DPC). The receptor source for this set is a man aged 35-49 years with alopecia areata. Some clones in this sample may be carry-over from other donors' samples.

The sample holds a few counts of this clonotype. This sequence joins TRBV12-3 or TRBV12-4 and TRBJ2-2; TRBD2 matches 7 bases. The length of the CDR3 is 15 residues. J gave up 6 bases and V 8 bases, and 12 bases lay outside the gene matches. CDR3: CASERGDAGAGELFF. CDR3 DNA sequence: TGTGCCAGCGAAAGGGGAGATGCGGGAGCCGGGGAGCTGTTTTTT.

The CDR3 spells CASSPGTSGPDTQYF. In DNA form, the CDR3 reads TGTGCCAGCAGCCCCGGGACTAGCGGCCCAGATACGCAGTATTTT. The J gene is TRBJ2-3, the V gene TRBV28; 11 bases fit TRBD2. Germline assignment: CDR1 MDHEN and CDR2 SYDVKM. V dropped 6 bases and J dropped 4; count of bases not matched to a gene: 6. The CDR3 is 15 residues long.

The chain carries TRBV5-4 and TRBJ2-5, with D possibly being TRBD1 (5 bases). Germline-derived CDR1 and CDR2 are SGHNT and YYREEE (reference sequence). This CDR3 has 13 amino acids. Trimming left V 4 bases short and J 3 bases short, with 10 bases between. The DNA for the CDR3 is TGTGCCAGCAGCCCTAAGGGGAAAGAGACCCAGTACTTC. Protein: CASSPKGKETQYF. The complete variable domain, with remaining parts taken from reference TRBV5-4 and TRBJ2-5, reads ETGVTQSPTHLIKTRGQQVTLRCSSQSGHNTVSWYQQALGQGPQFIFQYYREEENGRGNFPPRFSGLQFPNYSSELNVNALELDDSALYLCASSPKGKETQYFGPGTRLLVL.

J is TRBJ2-2 and V is TRBV7-7; 10 bases agree with TRBD2. The CDR3 consists of 16 residues. V was pared by 5 bases and J by 5 bases, with 8 bases of the junction left unmatched. Germline values: CDR1 SSHAT, CDR2 FNYEAQ (reference sequence). CDR3 coding DNA: TGTGCCAGCAGCCCCGTAGCGGGAGGTATTACCGGGGAGCTGTTTTTT. It is translated as CASSPVAGGITGELFF.

The genes are TRBV2 and TRBJ2-7; possibly TRBD1 for D (5 bases). Looked up from germline, CDR1 is SNHLY and CDR2 is FYNNEI. With 4 bases removed from V and 7 bases from J, the gap between germline ends came to 11 bases. This CDR3 is built from 12 residues. The CDR3 here is CASSGEGVEQYF. The CDR3 region has the DNA TGTGCCAGCAGTGGTGAAGGGGTTGAGCAGTACTTC.

The V and J genes are TRBV11-2 and TRBJ2-7, with 11 bases lining up with TRBD1. CDR1 is SGHAT and CDR2 is FQNNGV in the germline V gene. Trimming removed 4 bases from V and 3 bases from J; junction bases left unmatched: 11. The CDR3 totals 17 residues. The CDR3 sequence: CASSSPNRDRGDYEQYF. The CDR3, as DNA: TGTGCCAGCAGCTCCCCCAATAGGGACAGGGGGGACTACGAGCAGTACTTC. Using reference TRBV11-2 and TRBJ2-7 for the parts outside the CDR3, the full variable domain is EAGVAQSPRYKIIEKRQSVAFWCNPISGHATLYWYQQILGQGPKLLIQFQNNGVVDDSQLPKDRFSAERLKGVDSTLKIQPAKLEDSAVYLCASSSPNRDRGDYEQYFGPGTRLTVT.

This clonotype came up a few times. The chain's CDR3 is CASRTRQSSGANVLTF. The CDR3 DNA is TGTGCCAGCAGAACCAGACAGAGCTCTGGGGCCAACGTCCTGACTTTC. J is TRBJ2-6 and V is TRBV6-1; tentative D call: TRBD1 (5 bases). Germline-derived CDR1 and CDR2 are MNHNS and SASEGT. The CDR3 consists of 16 residues. V lost 6 bases and J 0 bases, leaving 12 bases between the germline ends.

This clonotype showed up just once. The V and J genes are TRBV6-1 and TRBJ2-7; TRBD1 matches at 9 bases. CDR3 length: 15 residues. CDR1 is MNHNS, CDR2 SASEGT, per germline. J was trimmed by 4 bases and V by 2 bases; bases with no gene match: 6. The CDR3: CASSEFLGQGYEQYF. As DNA, the CDR3 is TGTGCCAGCAGTGAATTTTTGGGACAGGGATACGAGCAGTACTTC.

This clonotype occurred a few times. The chain recombines TRBV27 with TRBJ1-5, with D unclear. Germline CDR1 is MNHEY and CDR2 is SMNVEV (reference sequence). This CDR3 has 12 amino acids. Trimming removed 3 bases at V and 9 bases at J, with 9 bases between. The CDR3 bases are TGTGCCAGCAGTTTTATCGATCGGCCCCAGCATTTT. Amino acid sequence: CASSFIDRPQHF.

The gene calls are TRBV7-9 and TRBJ1-1; D remains ambiguous. V was pared by 5 bases and J by 0 bases, with 10 bases between. The germline CDR1 and CDR2 sequences are SEHNR and FQNEAQ (reference sequence). This CDR3 has 14 amino acids. The CDR3 loop is CASSVTPLNTEAFF. The CDR3 region has the DNA TGTGCCAGCAGCGTGACACCTTTGAACACTGAAGCTTTCTTT.

This chain joins TRBV20-1 and TRBJ2-7, with D tentatively TRBD2 (6 bases). This CDR3 spans 16 amino acids. CDR1 and CDR2 from the germline V gene are DFQATT and SNEGSKA (reference sequence). Trimming removed 3 bases at V and 6 bases at J, with 24 bases between. CDR3 nucleotides: TGCAGTGCTAGTGGAGGAGGGAGCCCCAAACTCGGCGAGCAGTACTTC. It encodes CSASGGGSPKLGEQYF.

This clonotype was seen more than once but under ten times. The V gene is TRBV5-4, the J gene TRBJ2-3, with D hard to call. Germline values: CDR1 SGHNT, CDR2 YYREEE (reference sequence). This CDR3 is 14 amino acids long. Trimming took off 4 bases at V and 0 bases at J, with 9 bases between the two ends. In nucleotides, the CDR3 is TGTGCCAGCAGCCTATGGGCTAGCACAGATACGCAGTATTTT. This encodes CASSLWASTDTQYF.

This clonotype was detected once. Germline and junction disagree at one end, which may indicate a read error. The CDR3 coding sequence is TGTGCCAGCAGCAAGTCCAGGCCGGCAGGGGTCAACGTCCTGACTTTC. It codes for CASSKSRPAGVNVLTF. The V gene is TRBV7-6, the J gene TRBJ2-6; maybe TRBD1 (6 bases). Germline V gene sequence: CDR1 SGHVS, CDR2 FNYEAQ. CDR3 length: 16 residues.

The chain is built from TRBV12-3 or TRBV12-4 and TRBJ1-1; D remains ambiguous. The CDR3 extends over 16 amino acids. Deletions cut 5 bases from V and 1 base from J, with 17 bases between. CDR3 sequence: CASSTGPPGANTEAFF. The CDR3, as DNA: TGTGCCAGCAGTACCGGCCCGCCGGGAGCGAACACTGAAGCTTTCTTT.

This clonotype was found once. This chain joins TRBV18 and TRBJ2-1, with D perhaps assigned TRBD1 or TRBD2 (5 bases each). V lost 0 bases and J 0 bases, leaving 15 bases between the germline ends. Germline lookup yields CDR1 KGHSH and CDR2 LQKENI. The CDR3 sequence is 18 residues long. The CDR3 nucleotides are TGTGCCAGCTCACCACCGTCGGGGCAGCCGAGCTCCTACAATGAGCAGTTCTTC. Its protein is CASSPPSGQPSSYNEQFF. Using reference TRBV18 and TRBJ2-1 for the parts outside the CDR3, the full variable domain is NAGVMQNPRHLVRRRGQEARLRCSPMKGHSHVYWYRQLPEEGLKFMVYLQKENIIDESGMPKERFSAEFPKEGPSILRIQQVVRGDSAAYFCASSPPSGQPSSYNEQFFGPGTRLTVL.

This clonotype was seen a handful of times. In DNA, the CDR3 is TGTGCCAGCAGCCCAGGCCCCAACACTGAAGCTTTCTTT. This translates into CASSPGPNTEAFF. The rearrangement uses TRBV6-6 and TRBJ1-1; D uncertain. Trimming removed 6 bases at V and 2 bases at J, with 10 bases between. The CDR3 runs to 13 residues. The germline CDR1 and CDR2 sequences are MNHNY and SVGAGI (reference sequence).